This TCR beta chain emerged from a study of cytomegalovirus exposure and HLA in healthy donors. PCR used 60 Vbeta primers and 13 Jbeta primers. Assay: immunoSEQ multiplex PCR; the TCRdb copy retains only in-frame clones and omits some. Of 150,000 to 200,000 clones detected, approximately 70% appear once; the ten largest clones hold about 2.5%. The CDR3 runs to 15 residues. Germline V gene data show CDR1 as WSHSY and CDR2 as SAAADI. V was trimmed by 6 bases and J by 2 bases, leaving 17 bases between them. The source material was PBMCs. The chain couples TRBV10-2 to TRBJ2-7; possible D gene TRBD2, 6 bases. This TCR came from a human donor in good health. CDR3 DNA: TGCGCCAGCAGGCGGGGCAGGAGCTCCGCCTACGAGCAGTACTTC. This gives the protein CASRRGRSSAYEQYF.